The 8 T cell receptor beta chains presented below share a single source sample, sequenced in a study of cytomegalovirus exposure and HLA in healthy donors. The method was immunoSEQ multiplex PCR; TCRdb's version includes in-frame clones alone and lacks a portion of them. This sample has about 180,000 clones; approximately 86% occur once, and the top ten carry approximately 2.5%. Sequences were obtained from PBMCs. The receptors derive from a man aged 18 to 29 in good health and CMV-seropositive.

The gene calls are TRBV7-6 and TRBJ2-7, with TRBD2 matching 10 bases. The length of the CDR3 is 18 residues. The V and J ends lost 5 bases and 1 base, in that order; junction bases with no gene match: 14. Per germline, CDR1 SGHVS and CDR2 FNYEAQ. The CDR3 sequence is CASSLNTEAGGISYEQYF. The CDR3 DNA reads TGTGCCAGCAGCCTAAACACCGAAGCGGGAGGGATATCCTACGAGCAGTACTTC.

CDR3 nucleotides: TGTGCCAGCAGCGTAGAAGGAGGCGAGCAGTACTTC. Translated: CASSVEGGEQYF. The rearrangement joins TRBV9 to TRBJ2-7; maybe TRBD2 (5 bases). The ends were cut back, 0 bases at V and 6 bases at J, with 7 bases in the middle. The CDR3 totals 12 residues. The germline V gene encodes CDR1 SGDLS and CDR2 YYNGEE.

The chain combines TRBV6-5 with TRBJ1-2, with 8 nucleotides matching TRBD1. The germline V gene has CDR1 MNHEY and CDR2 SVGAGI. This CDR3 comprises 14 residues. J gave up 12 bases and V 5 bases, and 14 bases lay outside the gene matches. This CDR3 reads CASSPIPGTGFNTF. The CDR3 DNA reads TGTGCCAGCAGTCCTATCCCTGGGACAGGATTTAACACCTTC.

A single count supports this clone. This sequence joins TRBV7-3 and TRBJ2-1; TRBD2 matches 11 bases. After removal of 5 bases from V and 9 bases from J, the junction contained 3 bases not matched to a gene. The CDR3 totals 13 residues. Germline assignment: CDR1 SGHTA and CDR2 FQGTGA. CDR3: CASSPGTSGEQFF. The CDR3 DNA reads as TGTGCCAGCAGCCCCGGGACTAGCGGTGAGCAGTTCTTC.

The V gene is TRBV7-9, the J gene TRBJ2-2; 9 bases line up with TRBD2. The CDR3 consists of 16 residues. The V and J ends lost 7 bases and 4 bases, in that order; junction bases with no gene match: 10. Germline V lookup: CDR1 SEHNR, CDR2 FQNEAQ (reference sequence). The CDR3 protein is CASIQGGLAATGELFF. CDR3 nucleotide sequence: TGTGCCAGCATCCAGGGGGGACTAGCCGCCACCGGGGAGCTGTTTTTT.

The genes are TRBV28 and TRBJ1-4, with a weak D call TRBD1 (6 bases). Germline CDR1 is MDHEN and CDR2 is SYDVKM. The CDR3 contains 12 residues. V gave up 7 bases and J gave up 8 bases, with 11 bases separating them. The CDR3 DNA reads TGTGCCAGCAACGGGGGGCGGGAAAAACTGTTTTTT. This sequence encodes CASNGGREKLFF.

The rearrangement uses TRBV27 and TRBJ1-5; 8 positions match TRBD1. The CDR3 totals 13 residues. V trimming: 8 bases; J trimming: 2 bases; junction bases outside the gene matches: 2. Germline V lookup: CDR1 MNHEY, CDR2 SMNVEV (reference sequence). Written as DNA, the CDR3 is TGTGCCAGCTCGGACAGGGGCAATCAGCCCCAGCATTTT. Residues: CASSDRGNQPQHF.

The CDR3 reads CASSPVREGAYGYTF. The CDR3 coding sequence is TGTGCCAGCTCACCCGTCCGGGAGGGGGCGTATGGCTACACCTTC. The chain employs TRBV18 and TRBJ1-2, with 7 bases identical to TRBD1. V trimming: 3 bases; J trimming: 5 bases; junction bases outside the gene matches: 9. The CDR3 is made up of 15 amino acids. Germline V gene lookup returns CDR1 KGHSH and CDR2 LQKENI.